One T cell receptor (beta chain) is described in this entry. Its antigen is currently not known. No quality values exist for individual bases; no much larger clone is one base distant. This sample was included in a study of blood T cell repertoires in COVID-19 (dated by TCRdb to 2019 to 2021). For context, the study as a whole: Collaborator samples came from the United States, Italy and Spain and covered acute and convalescent phases of COVID-19. The material from the prospective study consisted of cDNA or gDNA derived from T cells, B-cell-depleted T cells, or PBMCs. Subjects who had been exposed to COVID-19, were actively infected with it, or had recovered from it provided the deeply sampled blood TCRbeta repertoires that made up the dataset. The repertoires were made available in a free public database intended to serve as a resource for research on the immune response to SARS-CoV-2. Samples were obtained from the ongoing ImmuneRACE study (first 160 participants) and from 1,000 to 1,500 subjects provided by 6 global collaborators. Nearly every sample came with metadata listing a de-identified subject ID, COVID-19 status, age in years and sex. Where available, HLA class I and class II types were obtained from metadata supplied by the sample provider rather than from assay-based typing. Findings and caveats that apply to the study as a whole: The quantity of clinical and demographic metadata differed by source and by participant and was supplied without curation.

The immunoSEQ Assay, a bias-controlled multiplex PCR, was used to amplify TCRbeta CDR3 regions from genomic DNA. On the authors' methods: Nucleated cell counts per sample were estimated from amplification of reference gene primers within the assay. Sequence reads were collapsed and filtered to measure the absolute abundance of every unique TCRbeta CDR3 rearrangement. For each sample, productive Simpson clonality was calculated by taking the square root of Simpson's diversity index across productive rearrangements. The table comes from immuneACCESS by way of TCRdb, which keeps in-frame sequences with V and J called. Part of the clones is missing from these tables; in studies checked, under half for an unresolved V gene and the rest for unknown reasons. For V, J and clone size, that table is used; D and trimming come from the DNA. In all, the sample holds 150,000 to 200,000 clones, and approximately 83% of those were seen once. The ten largest make up over 5% of the sample.

Participants in the prospective study were enrolled through a virtual design, were aged roughly 18 to 100 years, and lived in 24 United States geographic areas. In the prospective study, cohorts were assigned on the basis of participant-reported clinical history obtained from a screening survey and a study questionnaire. A participant counted as exposed if, within 2 weeks of entering the study, that participant had been in contact with someone who had a PCR-confirmed or clinician-diagnosed COVID-19 case. Each participant in the prospective study had whole blood, serum and a nasopharyngeal or oropharyngeal swab collected by mobile phlebotomists. Additional blood draws and questionnaires over an approximately two-month period could optionally be provided by prospective study participants. Before DNA extraction, prospective study blood samples were shipped either frozen or at room temperature. From V the trimming removes 1 base and from J it removes 9 bases, while the gene matches leave 9 bases of the junction unaccounted for. For CDR1 and CDR2, the germline V gene lists SGHTA and FQGNSA. The CDR3, from cysteine to phenylalanine, totals 15 residues. Of the read, only the CDR3 DNA is kept; its 45 bases are in frame from base 1.

The sequence was obtained from a man between 70 and 80 years old who had been exposed to COVID-19. The chain links TRBV7-2 with TRBJ1-2; 9 middle bases align to TRBD1. The sequencing sample was made of PBMCs or T cells enriched from blood (not recorded which). The sequence in DNA is TGTGCCAGCAGCTTAGGGCTGGACAGGGGAAGGAGCTACACCTTC. It codes for CASSLGLDRGRSYTF.